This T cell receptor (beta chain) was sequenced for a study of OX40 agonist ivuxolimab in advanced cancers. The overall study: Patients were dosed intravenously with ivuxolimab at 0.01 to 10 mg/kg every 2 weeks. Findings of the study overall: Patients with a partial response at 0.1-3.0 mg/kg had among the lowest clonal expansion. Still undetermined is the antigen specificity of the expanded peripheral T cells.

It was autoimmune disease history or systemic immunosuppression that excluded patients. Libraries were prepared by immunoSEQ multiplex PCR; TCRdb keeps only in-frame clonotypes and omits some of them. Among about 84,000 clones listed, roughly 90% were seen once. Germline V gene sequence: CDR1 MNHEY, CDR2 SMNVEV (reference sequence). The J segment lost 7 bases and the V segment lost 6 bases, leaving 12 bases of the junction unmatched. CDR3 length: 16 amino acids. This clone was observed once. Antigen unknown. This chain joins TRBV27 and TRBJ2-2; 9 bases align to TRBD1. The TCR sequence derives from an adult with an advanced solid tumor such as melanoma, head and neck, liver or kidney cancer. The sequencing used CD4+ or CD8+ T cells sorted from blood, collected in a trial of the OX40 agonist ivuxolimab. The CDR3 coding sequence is TGTGCCAGCAGCTTCGACTACAGGGGGCCGGTCGGGGAGCTGTTTTTT. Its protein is CASSFDYRGPVGELFF.